The rows below give T cell receptor beta chains drawn from one sample of a study of siplizumab effects on memory and regulatory T cells. Clones were sequenced by immunoSEQ multiplex PCR, and TCRdb holds only the in-frame ones, with some missing. The sample holds around 110,000 clones, roughly 94% seen once. Sequenced: non-Treg CD4+ T cells sorted from blood. The receptors here all came from a human donor in good health. Both conserved end residues are trimmed from each CDR3. Clone size is not always given. Where it is, it says once, few, many or a class for expanded clones.

>NA|TRBJ2-2|TRBV6-4
ASTRSAGDEELF
>NA|TRBJ1-2|TRBV5-6
ASSRQGMGGYT
>NA|TRBJ2-5|TRBV2
ASSGQGVGETQY
>NA|TRBJ2-1|TRBV5-6
ASSGGLAGGLTQF
>NA|TRBJ2-7|TRBV5-1
ASSPGTSGRFSYEQY
>NA|TRBJ1-2|TRBV7-9
ASSLFGANYGYT
>NA|TRBJ1-3|TRBV9
ASSSEGSSGNTIY
>NA|TRBJ1-5|TRBV4-1
ASSQDWTVSNQPQH
>NA|TRBJ1-2|TRBV6-6
ASTKRDFNYGYT
>NA|TRBJ1-5|TRBV6-6
ASRLEGGYSNQPQH
>NA|TRBJ1-4|TRBV5-1
ASSPRSPGTGGVSTNEKLF
>NA|TRBJ2-7|TRBV6-5
ASSYSRTGGYEQY
>few|TRBJ1-1|TRBV5-1
ASSLRATEAF
>NA|TRBJ2-1|TRBV29-1
SGIRVYNEQF
>NA|TRBJ1-2|TRBV18
ASSHSEGIYGYT
>NA|TRBJ2-5|TRBV5-1
ASSLGGSTRTQY
>NA|TRBJ2-5|TRBV6-5
ASSYWGVQETQY
>NA|TRBJ2-7|TRBV15
ATSRSLKRGADDEQY
>NA|TRBJ2-1|TRBV5-4
ASSHGLAFGNEQF
>NA|TRBJ2-2|TRBV9
ASRGQSNTGELF
>NA|TRBJ2-3|TRBV11-2
ASSPSGVTDTQY
>NA|TRBJ1-1|TRBV6-5
ASRGQGAGNTEAF
>NA|TRBJ1-5|TRBV19
ASSIRNLAPDQPQH
>NA|TRBJ2-1|TRBV7-2
ASSLTGTLEQF
>NA|TRBJ2-2|TRBV5-4
ASSTTGDTGELF
>once|TRBJ2-5|TRBV5-1
ASSLYPQGETQY
>NA|TRBJ1-4|TRBV5-6
ASSSEGGDEKLF
>NA|TRBJ2-6|TRBV6-6
ASSYYRVGGANVLT
>NA|TRBJ2-7|TRBV5-1
ASSSGGEPYEQY
>NA|TRBJ2-2|TRBV5-4
ASTSQLNRELF
>NA|TRBJ1-2|TRBV15
ATSREGSRGNYGYT
>NA|TRBJ1-1|TRBV4-2
ASSLMGGAEAF
>NA|TRBJ1-2|TRBV18
ASSPSRQGYYGYT
>NA|TRBJ2-5|TRBV20-1
SASPGETQY
>NA|TRBJ2-3|TRBV5-1
ASSPGGPTDTQY
>once|TRBJ2-1|TRBV6-1
ASSDGLAGGQNYNEQF
>once|TRBJ2-1|TRBV7-9
ASRIGTSGSPSSYNEQF
>NA|TRBJ2-3|TRBV5-4
ASSLASGNTDTQY
>NA|TRBJ2-1|TRBV6-5
ATRRTTNVYEQF
>NA|TRBJ2-5|TRBV7-2
ASSADRGRETQY
>NA|TRBJ1-2|TRBV6-5
ASSSLQGVGYT
>NA|TRBJ2-7|TRBV30
AWTLGYEQY
>NA|TRBJ2-1|TRBV16
ASSRRGQGVNEQF
>once|TRBJ2-2|TRBV19
ASSIPRDPTGELF
>NA|TRBJ2-1|TRBV2
ASSEAGSLYNEQF
>NA|TRBJ1-2|TRBV11-2
ASSPQTDYGYT
>NA|TRBJ1-5|TRBV18
ASSPSYRPGNQPQH
>NA|TRBJ2-5|TRBV2
ASSDSETQY